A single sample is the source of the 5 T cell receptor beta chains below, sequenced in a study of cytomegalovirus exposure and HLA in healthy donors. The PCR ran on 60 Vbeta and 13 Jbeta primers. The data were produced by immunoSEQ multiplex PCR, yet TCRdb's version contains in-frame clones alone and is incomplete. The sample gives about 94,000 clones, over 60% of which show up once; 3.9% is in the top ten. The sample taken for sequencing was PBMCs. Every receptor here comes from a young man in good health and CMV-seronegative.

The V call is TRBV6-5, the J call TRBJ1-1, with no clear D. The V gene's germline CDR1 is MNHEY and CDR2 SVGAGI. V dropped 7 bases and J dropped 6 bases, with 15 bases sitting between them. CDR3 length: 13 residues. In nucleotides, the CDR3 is TGTGCCAGCACCCGCGGGGTTTTGGCTGAAGCTTTCTTT. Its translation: CASTRGVLAEAFF.

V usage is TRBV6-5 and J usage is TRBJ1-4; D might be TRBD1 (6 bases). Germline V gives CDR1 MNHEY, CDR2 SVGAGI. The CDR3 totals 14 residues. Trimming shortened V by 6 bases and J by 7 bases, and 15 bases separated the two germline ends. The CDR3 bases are TGTGCCAGCAGACAACAGGGTCTGAGTGAAAAACTGTTTTTT. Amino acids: CASRQQGLSEKLFF.

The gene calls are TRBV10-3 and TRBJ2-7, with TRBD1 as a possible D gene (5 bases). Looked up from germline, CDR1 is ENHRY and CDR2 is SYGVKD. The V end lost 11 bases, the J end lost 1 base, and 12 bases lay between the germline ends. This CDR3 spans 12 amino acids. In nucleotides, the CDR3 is TGTGCCCTCACGGACATTTCCTACGAGCAGTACTTC. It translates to CALTDISYEQYF.

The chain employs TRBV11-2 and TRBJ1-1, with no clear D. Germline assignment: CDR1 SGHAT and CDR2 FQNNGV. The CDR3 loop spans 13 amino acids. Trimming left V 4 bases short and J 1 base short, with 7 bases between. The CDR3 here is CASSSPRNTEAFF. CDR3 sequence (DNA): TGTGCCAGCAGCTCACCCAGGAACACTGAAGCTTTCTTT. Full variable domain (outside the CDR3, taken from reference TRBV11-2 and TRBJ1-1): EAGVAQSPRYKIIEKRQSVAFWCNPISGHATLYWYQQILGQGPKLLIQFQNNGVVDDSQLPKDRFSAERLKGVDSTLKIQPAKLEDSAVYLCASSSPRNTEAFFGQGTRLTVV.

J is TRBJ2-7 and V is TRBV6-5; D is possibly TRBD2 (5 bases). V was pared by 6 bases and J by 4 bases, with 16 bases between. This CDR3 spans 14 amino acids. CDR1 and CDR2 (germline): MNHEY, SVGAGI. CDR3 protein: CASSPHEGRYEQYF. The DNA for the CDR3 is TGTGCCAGCAGCCCCCATGAGGGTCGTTACGAGCAGTACTTC.